This T cell receptor (beta chain) was recorded in a study of cytomegalovirus exposure and HLA in healthy donors. Looked up from germline, CDR1 is SGHAT and CDR2 is FQDESV (reference sequence). V gave up 4 bases and J gave up 8 bases; unmatched junction bases: 3. CDR3 length: 13 residues. Note on this clone: Its antigen remains unidentified.

Study-level points and caveats: Associated with cytomegalovirus, according to the listing, were some 180 TCR beta chains. In vitro confirmation showed three CMV-associated chains to be CMV antigen specific. Many donors carried some public TCRs, although rarity characterized most TCR sequences.

Using immunoSEQ multiplex PCR, the repertoire was profiled, and TCRdb retains in-frame clones only, with some absent. This sample has some 170,000 clones, with approximately 87% found just once. The receptor's source is a woman between 25 and 40 years old in good health and CMV-seronegative. The chain combines TRBV11-1 with TRBJ1-4; 8 bases match TRBD1. Sequencing was carried out using PBMCs. CDR3 in DNA: TGTGCCAGCAGCTACGGGACAGGAGAAAAACTGTTTTTT. Its translation: CASSYGTGEKLFF.